This T cell receptor beta chain derives from a study of blood T cell repertoires in COVID-19. About the research overall: Sources were T cells, B-cell-depleted T cells, or PBMCs; the material itself was cDNA or gDNA.

Seattle patients were enrolled while actively infected and followed longitudinally. Trimming shortened V by 1 base and J by 7 bases, and 11 bases separated the two germline ends. The germline V gene encodes CDR1 SGHAT and CDR2 FQNNGV. The CDR3 length is 13 residues. Authors' analysis steps: How many nucleated cells were present was estimated from reference gene primer amplification. Clones were sequenced by immunoSEQ multiplex PCR, and TCRdb holds only the in-frame ones, with some missing. From that table come the V and J calls and clone size; the DNA was used to work out D and trimming. The sample includes over 250,000 clones, about 87% of them seen just once.

The chain links TRBV11-2 to TRBJ2-7; D uncertain. Sequenced: peripheral blood. This clonotype was sampled from a woman aged 45-60 years with COVID-19, enrolled during active disease. The CDR3 spells CASSLVNVGEQYF. The CDR3 DNA reads as TGTGCCAGCAGCTTAGTAAATGTCGGGGAGCAGTACTTC.